The source of this T cell receptor (beta chain) is a study of blood T cells in healthy people across ages. A J-beta primer mix and a sample-barcoded 5' primer were used in a second PCR of about 7 to 12 cycles. Every cDNA molecule carried a tag from a template-switch adaptor bearing 12 random nucleotides. Using its own MiXCR run on the 5' RACE reads, TCRdb lists one record per CDR3 protein. The table has about 730,000 distinct CDR3 sequences, more than 40% seen once. General observations from the study: A strong correlation between TCR beta diversity and naive T cell percentage was seen. A roughly linear fall in TCR beta diversity per million T cells was seen with increasing age. Both naive CD4+ cell counts and diversity were greater in long-lived donors than in aged donors.

Remarks on this clonotype: Its cognate antigen is unknown.

The germline gives CDR1 SGHTA, CDR2 FQGNSA. The V end lost 1 base, the J end lost 0 bases, and 10 bases lay between the germline ends. This CDR3 contains 15 residues. Specimen: blood. The rearrangement uses TRBV7-2 and TRBJ2-7, with D tentatively TRBD1 or TRBD2 (5 bases each). The clonotype originates from a woman aged 60-75 years in good health. The CDR3 here is CASSLGSGLSYEQYF. The CDR3 DNA reads TGTGCCAGCAGCTTAGGGTCGGGGCTCTCCTACGAGCAGTACTTC. The full variable domain, completed using reference TRBV7-2 and TRBJ2-7, is GAGVSQSPSNKVTEKGKDVELRCDPISGHTALYWYRQSLGQGLEFLIYFQGNSAPDKSGLPSDRFSAERTGGSVSTLTIQRTQQEDSAVYLCASSLGSGLSYEQYFGPGTRLTVT.